The 14 T cell receptor beta chains given below trace back to one sample, sequenced in a study of blood T cell repertoires in COVID-19. TCRdb keeps only in-frame clones here, not all; method: immunoSEQ multiplex PCR. The sample holds 60,000 to 85,000 clones, roughly 70% seen once. Sequencing was performed on peripheral blood. These TCRs come from a man in his 70s with acute or convalescent COVID-19.

This clone has a single count. The rearrangement uses TRBV7-9 and TRBJ2-7; TRBD2 might be the D (7 bases). V lost 1 base to trimming and J lost 3 bases, with 13 bases between them. The CDR3 is 15 amino acids. Germline V gives CDR1 SEHNR, CDR2 FQNEAQ (reference sequence). DNA for the CDR3: TGTGCCAGCAGCTTAGAGGGGGGGAAAAACTACGAGCAGTACTTC. This translates into CASSLEGGKNYEQYF.

In DNA form, the CDR3 reads TGTGCCAGCAGCGAACCCCAGGGGGCTGGGTATGGCTACACCTTC. Translating gives CASSEPQGAGYGYTF. The chain is built from TRBV5-4 and TRBJ1-2; 8 nucleotides align to TRBD1. Germline V gene data show CDR1 as SGHNT and CDR2 as YYREEE (reference sequence). The CDR3 length is 15 residues. Trimming took 4 bases from V and 5 from J; bases not matched to a gene: 10.

V gene TRBV18 combines with J gene TRBJ2-7; D uncertain. The V end was cut by 0 bases, the J end by 2 bases, with 14 bases between. In germline, CDR1 is KGHSH, CDR2 LQKENI. The CDR3 consists of 16 residues. As DNA, the CDR3 is TGTGCCAGCTCACCACCAAACAGTCGTTCGGCCTACGAGCAGTACTTC. This encodes CASSPPNSRSAYEQYF.

V is TRBV23-1 and J is TRBJ1-1; possibly TRBD1 for D (5 bases). TRBV23-1 is marked as an open reading frame, function uncertain. V was pared by 3 bases and J by 1 base, with 9 bases between. This CDR3 is 14 amino acids long. CDR3 protein: CASSQPDTNTEAFF. The CDR3 region has the DNA TGCGCCAGCAGTCAGCCGGACACGAACACTGAAGCTTTCTTT.

This clone was recorded a few times. The rearrangement joins TRBV3-1 (or the pseudogene TRBV3-2) to TRBJ2-4; D perhaps matches TRBD2 (6 bases). This CDR3 comprises 16 residues. Germline CDR1 is LGHDT and CDR2 is YNNKEL (reference sequence). The V and J ends lost 4 bases and 8 bases respectively, with 21 bases between them. The CDR3 nucleotides read TGTGCCAGCAGCCCGATCGGGACTCCTCTTCTAGACATTCAGTACTTC. It specifies CASSPIGTPLLDIQYF.

The chain recombines TRBV28 with TRBJ1-2; D is uncertain. The CDR3 sequence is 12 residues long. Trimming took off 6 bases at V and 8 bases at J, with 13 bases between the two ends. CDR1 MDHEN and CDR2 SYDVKM come from the germline V gene. Here the CDR3 reads CASSLYPLGYTF. In nucleotides, the CDR3 is TGTGCCAGCAGCCTATACCCCCTGGGCTACACCTTC.

This rearrangement joins TRBV28 to TRBJ2-3; possibly TRBD2 for D (6 bases). Trimming removed 1 base from V and 1 base from J, with 9 bases in between. The CDR3 runs to 15 residues. The germline V gene encodes CDR1 MDHEN and CDR2 SYDVKM. CDR3 residues: CASSLLPGGTDTQYF. Here the CDR3 DNA reads TGTGCCAGCAGTTTATTACCGGGAGGCACAGATACGCAGTATTTT.

The chain joins TRBV28 to TRBJ2-1; the D is unclear. CDR3 size: 13 residues. CDR1 MDHEN and CDR2 SYDVKM come from the germline V gene. Between the trimmed V and J ends, which lost 6 bases and 8 bases, there was a span of 14 bases. The CDR3 DNA follows: TGTGCCAGCAGCCTGACTTGGTCCGATGAGCAGTTCTTC. Amino acid sequence: CASSLTWSDEQFF.

The chain couples TRBV21-1 to TRBJ1-5. TRBV21-1 is marked as a pseudogene. This CDR3 contains 17 residues. CDR3 amino acids: CASSTPGTHDFNQPQHF. The CDR3 DNA is TGTGCCAGCAGCACCCCCGGGACTCACGATTTCAATCAGCCCCAGCATTTT.

This clone was counted between two and nine times. The J gene is TRBJ1-1, the V gene TRBV19; 8 bases map to TRBD1. Germline trimming cut 4 bases from V and 2 bases from J; bases unmatched to any gene: 6. This CDR3 comprises 15 residues. Germline V gene lookup returns CDR1 LNHDA and CDR2 SQIVND (reference sequence). The CDR3 sequence is CASSRRTGLNTEAFF. The CDR3 DNA sequence: TGTGCCAGTAGTAGGAGGACAGGGCTAAACACTGAAGCTTTCTTT.

This clone came up many times. The V gene is TRBV28, the J gene TRBJ2-2; maybe TRBD1 (5 bases). Trimming took 3 bases from V and 6 from J, leaving 8 bases between them. The length of the CDR3 is 13 residues. The germline V gene has CDR1 MDHEN and CDR2 SYDVKM. The CDR3 sequence is CASSFVGAGELFF. The CDR3 nucleotides read TGTGCCAGCAGTTTCGTAGGGGCCGGGGAGCTGTTTTTT.

The chain joins TRBV5-4 to TRBJ2-7; TRBD1 might be the D (5 bases). The germline gives CDR1 SGHNT, CDR2 YYREEE (reference sequence). Trimming took 4 bases from V and 0 from J, leaving 8 bases between them. The CDR3 has 13 residues. The DNA for the CDR3 is TGTGCCAGCAGCCGACAGCTCTCCTACGAGCAGTACTTC. Translating gives CASSRQLSYEQYF.

The rearrangement joins TRBV6-5 to TRBJ2-2; the D gene is possibly TRBD2 (5 bases). This CDR3 spans 12 amino acids. Trimming removed 8 bases at V and 8 bases at J, with 12 bases between. Germline-derived CDR1 and CDR2 are MNHEY and SVGAGI. For the CDR3, the DNA is TGTGCCAGCCGAGCTAGCTGGGGGGAGCTGTTTTTT. Residues: CASRASWGELFF.

This clone was recorded only once. The chain carries TRBV9 and TRBJ2-1; 8 positions match TRBD2. Germline lookup yields CDR1 SGDLS and CDR2 YYNGEE. The CDR3 extends over 15 amino acids. Losses at the gene ends were 6 bases for V and 1 base for J; bases not matched to a gene: 6. As DNA, the CDR3 is TGTGCCAGCACCAAAGCGGGAGTGTCCTACAATGAGCAGTTCTTC. Translation gives CASTKAGVSYNEQFF.